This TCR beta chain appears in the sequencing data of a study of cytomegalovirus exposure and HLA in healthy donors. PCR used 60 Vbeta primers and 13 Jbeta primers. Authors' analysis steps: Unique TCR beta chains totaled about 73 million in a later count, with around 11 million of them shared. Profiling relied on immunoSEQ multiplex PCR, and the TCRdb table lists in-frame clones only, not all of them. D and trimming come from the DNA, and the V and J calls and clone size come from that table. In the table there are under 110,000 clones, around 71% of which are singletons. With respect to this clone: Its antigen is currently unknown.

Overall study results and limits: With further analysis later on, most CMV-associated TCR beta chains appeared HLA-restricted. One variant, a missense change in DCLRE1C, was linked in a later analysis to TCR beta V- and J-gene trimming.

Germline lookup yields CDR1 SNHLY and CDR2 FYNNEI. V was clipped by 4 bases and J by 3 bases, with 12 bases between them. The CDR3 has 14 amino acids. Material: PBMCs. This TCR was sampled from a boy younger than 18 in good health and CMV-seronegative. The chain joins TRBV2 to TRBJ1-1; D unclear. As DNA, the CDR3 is TGTGCCAGCAGTGTAGATATCCCGGACACTGAAGCTTTCTTT. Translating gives CASSVDIPDTEAFF.